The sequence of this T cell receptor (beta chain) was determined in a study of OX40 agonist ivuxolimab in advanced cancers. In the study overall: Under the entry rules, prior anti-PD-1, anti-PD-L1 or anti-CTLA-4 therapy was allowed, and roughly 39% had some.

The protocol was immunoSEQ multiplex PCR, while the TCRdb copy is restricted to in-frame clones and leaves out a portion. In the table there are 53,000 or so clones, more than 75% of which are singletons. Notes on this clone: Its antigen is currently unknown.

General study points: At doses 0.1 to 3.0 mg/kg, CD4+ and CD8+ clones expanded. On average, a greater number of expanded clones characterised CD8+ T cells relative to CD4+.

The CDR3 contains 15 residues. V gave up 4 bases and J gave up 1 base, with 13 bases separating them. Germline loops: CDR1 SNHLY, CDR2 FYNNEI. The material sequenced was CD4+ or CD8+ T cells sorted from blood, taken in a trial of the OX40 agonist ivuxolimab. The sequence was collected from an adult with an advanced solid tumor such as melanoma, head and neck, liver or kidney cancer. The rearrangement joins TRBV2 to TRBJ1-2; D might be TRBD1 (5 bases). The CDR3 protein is CASSVEAGSNYGYTF. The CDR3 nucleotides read TGTGCCAGCAGTGTAGAAGCAGGGAGTAACTATGGCTACACCTTC.